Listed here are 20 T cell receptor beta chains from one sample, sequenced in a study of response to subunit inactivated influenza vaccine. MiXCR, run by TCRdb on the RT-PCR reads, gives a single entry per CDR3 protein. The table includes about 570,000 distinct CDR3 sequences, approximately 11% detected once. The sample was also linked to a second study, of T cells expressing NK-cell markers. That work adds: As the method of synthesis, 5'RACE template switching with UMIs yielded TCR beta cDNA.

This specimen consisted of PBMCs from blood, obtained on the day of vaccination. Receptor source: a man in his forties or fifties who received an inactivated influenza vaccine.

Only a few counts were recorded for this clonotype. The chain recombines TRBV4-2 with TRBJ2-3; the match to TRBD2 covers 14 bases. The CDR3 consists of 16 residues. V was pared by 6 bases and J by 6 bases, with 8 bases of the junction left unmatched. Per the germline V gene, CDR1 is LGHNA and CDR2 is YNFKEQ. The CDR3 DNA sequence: TGTGCCAGCAGTTCTCGACTAGCGGGAGGGCGTGATACGCAGTATTTT. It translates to CASSSRLAGGRDTQYF.

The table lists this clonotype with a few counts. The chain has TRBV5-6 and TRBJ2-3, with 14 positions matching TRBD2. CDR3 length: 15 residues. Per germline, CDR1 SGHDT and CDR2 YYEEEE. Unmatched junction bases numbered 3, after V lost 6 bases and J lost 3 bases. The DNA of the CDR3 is TGTGCCAGCACCAGGACTAGCGGGGGGACAGATACGCAGTATTTT. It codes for CASTRTSGGTDTQYF.

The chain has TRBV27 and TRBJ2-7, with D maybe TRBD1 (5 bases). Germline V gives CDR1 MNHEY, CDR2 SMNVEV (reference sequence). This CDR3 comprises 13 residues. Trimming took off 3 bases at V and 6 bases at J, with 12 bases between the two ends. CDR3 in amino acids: CASSFTGAFEQYF. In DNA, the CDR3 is TGTGCCAGCAGTTTTACTGGGGCATTCGAGCAGTACTTC.

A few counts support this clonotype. The CDR3 DNA sequence: TGTGCCAGCAGTTTAAACGCGGGGGCGCACTATGGCTACACCTTC. Residues: CASSLNAGAHYGYTF. The rearrangement uses TRBV12-3 or TRBV12-4 and TRBJ1-2, with D perhaps matching TRBD1 (6 bases). V was trimmed by 2 bases and J by 3 bases, leaving 13 bases between them. The CDR3 length is 15 residues.

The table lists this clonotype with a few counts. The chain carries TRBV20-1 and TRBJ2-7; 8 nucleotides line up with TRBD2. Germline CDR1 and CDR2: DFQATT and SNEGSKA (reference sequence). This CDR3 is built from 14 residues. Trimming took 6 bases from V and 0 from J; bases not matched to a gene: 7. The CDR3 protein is CSAAGEPSSYEQYF. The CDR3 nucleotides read TGCAGTGCAGCGGGAGAACCGAGCTCCTACGAGCAGTACTTC.

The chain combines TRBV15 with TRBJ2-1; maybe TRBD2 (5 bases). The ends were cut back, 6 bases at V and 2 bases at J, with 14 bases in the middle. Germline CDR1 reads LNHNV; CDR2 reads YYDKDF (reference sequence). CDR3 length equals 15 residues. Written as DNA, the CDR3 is TGTGCCACCAGGGTGGGGAGACAAGCCTACAATGAGCAGTTCTTC. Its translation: CATRVGRQAYNEQFF.

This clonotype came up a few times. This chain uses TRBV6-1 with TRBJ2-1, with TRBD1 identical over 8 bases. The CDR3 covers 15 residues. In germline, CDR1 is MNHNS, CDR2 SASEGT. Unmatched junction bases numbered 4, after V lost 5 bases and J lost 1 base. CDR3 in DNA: TGTGCCAGCAGTCGGACAGGGAGGTCCTACAATGAGCAGTTCTTC. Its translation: CASSRTGRSYNEQFF.

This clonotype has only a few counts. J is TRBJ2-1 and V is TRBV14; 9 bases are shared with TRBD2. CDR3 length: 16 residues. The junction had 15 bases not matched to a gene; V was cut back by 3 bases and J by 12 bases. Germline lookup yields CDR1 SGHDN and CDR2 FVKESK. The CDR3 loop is CASSHTPGLAVIGQFF. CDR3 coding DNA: TGTGCCAGCAGCCATACGCCGGGACTAGCTGTAATTGGGCAGTTCTTC. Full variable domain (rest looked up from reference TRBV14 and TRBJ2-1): EAGVTQFPSHSVIEKGQTVTLRCDPISGHDNLYWYRRVMGKEIKFLLHFVKESKQDESGMPNNRFLAERTGGTYSTLKVQPAELEDSGVYFCASSHTPGLAVIGQFFGPGTRLTVL.

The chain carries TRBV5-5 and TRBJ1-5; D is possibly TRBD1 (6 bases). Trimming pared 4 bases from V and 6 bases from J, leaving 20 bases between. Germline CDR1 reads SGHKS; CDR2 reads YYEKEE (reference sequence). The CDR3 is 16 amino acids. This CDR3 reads CASSLDRLGPFQPQHF. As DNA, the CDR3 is TGTGCCAGCAGCCTCGACAGGTTGGGTCCGTTTCAGCCCCAGCATTTT. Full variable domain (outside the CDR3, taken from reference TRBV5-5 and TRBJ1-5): DAGVTQSPTHLIKTRGQQVTLRCSPISGHKSVSWYQQVLGQGPQFIFQYYEKEERGRGNFPDRFSARQFPNYSSELNVNALLLGDSALYLCASSLDRLGPFQPQHFGDGTRLSIL.

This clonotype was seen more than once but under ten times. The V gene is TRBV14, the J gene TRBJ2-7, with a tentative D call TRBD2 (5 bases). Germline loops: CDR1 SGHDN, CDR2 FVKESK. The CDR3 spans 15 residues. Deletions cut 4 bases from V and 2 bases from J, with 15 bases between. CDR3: CASSLIGSATYEQYF. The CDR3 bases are TGTGCCAGCAGCCTTATAGGGAGTGCCACCTACGAGCAGTACTTC.

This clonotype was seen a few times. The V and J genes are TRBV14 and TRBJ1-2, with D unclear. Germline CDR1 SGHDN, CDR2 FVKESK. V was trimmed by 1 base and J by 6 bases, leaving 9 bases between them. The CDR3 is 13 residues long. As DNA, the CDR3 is TGTGCCAGCAGCCAAGTGCCGACAAATGGCTACACCTTC. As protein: CASSQVPTNGYTF.

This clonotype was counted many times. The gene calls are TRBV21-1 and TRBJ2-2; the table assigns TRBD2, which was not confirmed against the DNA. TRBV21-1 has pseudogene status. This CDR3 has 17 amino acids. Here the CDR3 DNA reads TGTGCCAGCCAGGACCAAAAGGCTAGCTGTAACACCGGGGAGCTGTTTTTT. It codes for CASQDQKASCNTGELFF.

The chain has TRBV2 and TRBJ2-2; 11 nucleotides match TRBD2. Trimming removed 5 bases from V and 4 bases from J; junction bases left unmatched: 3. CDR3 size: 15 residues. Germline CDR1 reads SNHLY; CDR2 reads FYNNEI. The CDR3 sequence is CASSPSGRSTGELFF. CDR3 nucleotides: TGTGCCAGCAGTCCTAGCGGGAGGAGCACCGGGGAGCTGTTTTTT. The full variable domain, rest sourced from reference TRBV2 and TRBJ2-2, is EPEVTQTPSHQVTQMGQEVILRCVPISNHLYFYWYRQILGQKVEFLVSFYNNEISEKSEIFDDQFSVERPDGSNFTLKIRSTKLEDSAMYFCASSPSGRSTGELFFGEGSRLTVL.

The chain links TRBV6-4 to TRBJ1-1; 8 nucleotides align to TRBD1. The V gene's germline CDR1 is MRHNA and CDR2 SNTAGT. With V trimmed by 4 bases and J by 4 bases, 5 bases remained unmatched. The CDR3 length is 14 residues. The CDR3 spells CASSAQGEGTEAFF. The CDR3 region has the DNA TGTGCCAGCAGTGCACAGGGGGAAGGCACTGAAGCTTTCTTT.

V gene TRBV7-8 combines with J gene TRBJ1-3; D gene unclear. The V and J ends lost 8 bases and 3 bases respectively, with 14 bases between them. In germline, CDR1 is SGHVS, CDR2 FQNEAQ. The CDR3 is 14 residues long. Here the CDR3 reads CASGFSLGGNTIYF. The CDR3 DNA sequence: TGTGCCAGCGGTTTTTCTCTTGGTGGAAACACCATATATTTT.

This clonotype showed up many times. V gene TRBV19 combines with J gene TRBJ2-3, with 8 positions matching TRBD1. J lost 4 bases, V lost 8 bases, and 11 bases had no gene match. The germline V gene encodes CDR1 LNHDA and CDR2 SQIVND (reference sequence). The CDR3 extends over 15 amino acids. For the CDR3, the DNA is TGTGCCAGTCGCCTCCACCACAGGGGGGCAGATACGCAGTATTTT. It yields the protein CASRLHHRGADTQYF.

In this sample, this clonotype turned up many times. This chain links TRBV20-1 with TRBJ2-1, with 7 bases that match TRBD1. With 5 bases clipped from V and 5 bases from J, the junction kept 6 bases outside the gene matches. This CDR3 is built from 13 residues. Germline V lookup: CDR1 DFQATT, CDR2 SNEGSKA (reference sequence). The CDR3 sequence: CSALTGNNNEQFF. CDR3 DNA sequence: TGCAGTGCTCTGACAGGGAATAACAATGAGCAGTTCTTC.

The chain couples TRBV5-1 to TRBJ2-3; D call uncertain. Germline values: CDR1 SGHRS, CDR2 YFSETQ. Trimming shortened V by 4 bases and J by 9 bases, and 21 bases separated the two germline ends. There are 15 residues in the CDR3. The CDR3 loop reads CASSLRPMGSITQYF. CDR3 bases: TGCGCCAGCAGCCTACGACCCATGGGCTCGATCACGCAGTATTTT. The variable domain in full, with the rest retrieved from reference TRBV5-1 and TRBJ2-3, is KAGVTQTPRYLIKTRGQQVTLSCSPISGHRSVSWYQQTPGQGLQFLFEYFSETQRNKGNFPGRFSGRQFSNSRSEMNVSTLELGDSALYLCASSLRPMGSITQYFGPGTRLTVL.

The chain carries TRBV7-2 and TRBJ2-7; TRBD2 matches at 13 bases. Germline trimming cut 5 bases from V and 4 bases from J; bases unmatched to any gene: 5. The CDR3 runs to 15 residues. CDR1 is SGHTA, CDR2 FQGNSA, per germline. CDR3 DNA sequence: TGTGCCAGCAGCGAAAGACTAGCGGGAGGATACGAGCAGTACTTC. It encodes CASSERLAGGYEQYF. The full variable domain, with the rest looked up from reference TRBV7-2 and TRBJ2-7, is GAGVSQSPSNKVTEKGKDVELRCDPISGHTALYWYRQSLGQGLEFLIYFQGNSAPDKSGLPSDRFSAERTGGSVSTLTIQRTQQEDSAVYLCASSERLAGGYEQYFGPGTRLTVT.

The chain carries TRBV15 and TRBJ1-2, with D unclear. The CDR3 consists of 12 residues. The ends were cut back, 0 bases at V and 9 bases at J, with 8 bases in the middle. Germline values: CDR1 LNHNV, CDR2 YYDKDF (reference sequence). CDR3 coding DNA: TGTGCCACCAGCAGAGAAAACGGGCGCTACACCTTC. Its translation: CATSRENGRYTF.